This T cell receptor (beta chain) originates from a study of coeliac disease. The study, taken as a whole, reports: Lower clonality than controls marked TRB and TRG repertoires from active celiac intraepithelial and lamina propria samples.

Some clones are missing from TCRdb's copy, which holds only in-frame ones; the method was immunoSEQ multiplex PCR. The repertoire holds 1,500 to 2,000 clones, with 50% to 75% as singletons. V lost 5 bases to trimming and J lost 0 bases, with 9 bases between them. Germline lookup yields CDR1 MGHRA and CDR2 YSYEKL. This CDR3 contains 14 residues. Sequencing used one aliquot of a few hundred thousand cells per fraction. This clone was observed once. Its antigen is as yet unknown. The chain joins TRBV4-1 to TRBJ2-3, with D unclear. This TCR was recovered from a woman aged 50 to 60 with celiac disease on a gluten-free diet. The sample taken for sequencing was intraepithelial lymphocytes from the gut. This CDR3 reads CASSETRSTDTQYF. Written as DNA, the CDR3 is TGCGCCAGCAGCGAGACACGTAGCACAGATACGCAGTATTTT.